Detailed here is one T cell receptor (beta chain). Its antigen is not known. The data were obtained in a study of cytomegalovirus exposure and HLA in healthy donors. A multiplex PCR was run with 60 Vbeta primers and 13 Jbeta primers. Profiling relied on immunoSEQ multiplex PCR, and the TCRdb table lists in-frame clones only, not all of them. With about 110,000 clones in the sample, the ten largest clones hold roughly 0.64%. Study findings and constraints: The study recorded fewer than 200 TCR beta chains that were cytomegalovirus-associated.

Deletions cut 2 bases from V and 2 bases from J, with 13 bases between. The CDR3 is 16 residues long. Germline loops: CDR1 SGHRS, CDR2 YFSETQ. V usage is TRBV5-1 and J usage is TRBJ2-2; TRBD2 is a possible D gene (6 bases). The receptor comes from a man aged 45-65 years in good health and CMV-seronegative. Sequences were obtained from PBMCs. The CDR3 protein is CASSFRPTSNTGELFF. Written as DNA, the CDR3 is TGCGCCAGCAGCTTCCGCCCTACTAGCAACACCGGGGAGCTGTTTTTT.